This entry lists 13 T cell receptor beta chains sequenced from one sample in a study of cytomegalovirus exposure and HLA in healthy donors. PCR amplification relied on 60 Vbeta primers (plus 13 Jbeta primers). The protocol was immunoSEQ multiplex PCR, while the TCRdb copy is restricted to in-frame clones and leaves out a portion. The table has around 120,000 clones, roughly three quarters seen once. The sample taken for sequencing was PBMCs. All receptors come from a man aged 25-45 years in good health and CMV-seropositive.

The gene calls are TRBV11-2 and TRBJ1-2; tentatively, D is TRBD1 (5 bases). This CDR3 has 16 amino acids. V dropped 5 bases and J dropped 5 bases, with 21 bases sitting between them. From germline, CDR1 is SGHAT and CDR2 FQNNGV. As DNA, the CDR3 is TGTGCCAGCAGCCACGAGGCCGTCCAGGGCTTGTATGGCTACACCTTC. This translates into CASSHEAVQGLYGYTF.

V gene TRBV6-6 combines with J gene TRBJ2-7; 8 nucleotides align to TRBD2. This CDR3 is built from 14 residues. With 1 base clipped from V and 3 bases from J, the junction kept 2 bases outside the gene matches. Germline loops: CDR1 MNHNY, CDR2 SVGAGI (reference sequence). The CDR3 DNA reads TGTGCCAGCAGTTACTTTCGGGAGGGCTACGAGCAGTACTTC. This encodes CASSYFREGYEQYF.

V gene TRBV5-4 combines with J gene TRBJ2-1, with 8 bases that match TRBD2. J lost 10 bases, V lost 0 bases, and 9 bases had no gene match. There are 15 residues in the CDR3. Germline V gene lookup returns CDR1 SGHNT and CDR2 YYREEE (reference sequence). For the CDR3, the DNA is TGTGCCAGCAGCTTGGGAATAGCGGGGAGTTACGAGCAGTTCTTC. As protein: CASSLGIAGSYEQFF. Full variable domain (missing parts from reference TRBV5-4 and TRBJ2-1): ETGVTQSPTHLIKTRGQQVTLRCSSQSGHNTVSWYQQALGQGPQFIFQYYREEENGRGNFPPRFSGLQFPNYSSELNVNALELDDSALYLCASSLGIAGSYEQFFGPGTRLTVL.

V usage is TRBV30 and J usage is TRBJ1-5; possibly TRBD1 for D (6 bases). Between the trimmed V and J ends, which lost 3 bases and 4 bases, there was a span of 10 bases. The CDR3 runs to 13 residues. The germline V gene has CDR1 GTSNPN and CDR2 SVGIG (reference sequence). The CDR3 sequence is CAWSYRANQPQHF. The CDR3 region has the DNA TGTGCCTGGAGCTACAGGGCTAATCAGCCCCAGCATTTT.

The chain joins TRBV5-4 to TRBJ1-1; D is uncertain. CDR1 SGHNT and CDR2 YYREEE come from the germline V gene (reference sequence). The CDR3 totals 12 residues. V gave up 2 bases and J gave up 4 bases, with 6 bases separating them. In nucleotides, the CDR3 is TGTGCCAGCAGCTTTGGCATCACTGAAGCTTTCTTT. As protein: CASSFGITEAFF.

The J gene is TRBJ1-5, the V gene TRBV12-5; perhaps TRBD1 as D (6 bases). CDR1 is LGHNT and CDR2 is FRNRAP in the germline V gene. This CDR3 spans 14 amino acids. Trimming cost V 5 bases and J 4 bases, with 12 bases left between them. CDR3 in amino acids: CASGPGTSNQPQHF. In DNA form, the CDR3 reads TGTGCTAGTGGTCCAGGGACAAGTAATCAGCCCCAGCATTTT.

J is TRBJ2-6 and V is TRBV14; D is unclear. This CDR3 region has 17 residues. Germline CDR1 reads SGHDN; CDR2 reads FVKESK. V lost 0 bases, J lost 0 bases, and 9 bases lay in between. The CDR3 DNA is TGTGCCAGCAGCCAAGACCCCTGGCCCTCTGGGGCCAACGTCCTGACTTTC. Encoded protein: CASSQDPWPSGANVLTF.

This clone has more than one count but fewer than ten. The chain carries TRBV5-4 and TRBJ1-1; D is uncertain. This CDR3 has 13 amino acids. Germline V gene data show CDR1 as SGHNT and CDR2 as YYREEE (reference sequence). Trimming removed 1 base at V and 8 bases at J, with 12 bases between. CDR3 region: CASSLPREPEAFF. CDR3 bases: TGTGCCAGCAGCTTGCCCCGCGAGCCCGAAGCTTTCTTT.

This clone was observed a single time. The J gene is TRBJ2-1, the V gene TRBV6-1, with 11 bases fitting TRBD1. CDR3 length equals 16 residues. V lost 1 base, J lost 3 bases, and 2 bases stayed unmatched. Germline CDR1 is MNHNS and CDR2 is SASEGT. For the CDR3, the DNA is TGTGCCAGCAGTGAAGGGACAGGGGGCTACTACAATGAGCAGTTCTTC. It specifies CASSEGTGGYYNEQFF.

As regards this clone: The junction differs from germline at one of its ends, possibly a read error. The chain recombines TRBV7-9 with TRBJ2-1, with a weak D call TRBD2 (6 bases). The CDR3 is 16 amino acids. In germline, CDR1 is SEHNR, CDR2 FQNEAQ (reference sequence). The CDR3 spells CSSSFEGRGPLNEQFF. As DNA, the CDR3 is TGTTCCAGCAGCTTTGAGGGGCGGGGACCTCTCAATGAGCAGTTCTTC.

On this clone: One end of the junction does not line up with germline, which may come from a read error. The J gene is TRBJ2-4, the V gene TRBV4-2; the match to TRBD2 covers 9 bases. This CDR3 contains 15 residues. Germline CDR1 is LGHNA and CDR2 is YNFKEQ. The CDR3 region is CASSHTLAGKNSQYF. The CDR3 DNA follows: TGTGCCAGCAGCCACACACTAGCGGGCAAAAACAGTCAGTACTTC.

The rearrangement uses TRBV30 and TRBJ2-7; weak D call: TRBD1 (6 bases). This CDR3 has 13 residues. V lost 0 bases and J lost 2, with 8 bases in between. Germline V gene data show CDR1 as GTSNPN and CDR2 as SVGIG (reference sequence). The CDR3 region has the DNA TGTGCCTGGAGTGTACAGGGCGCCTACGAGCAGTACTTC. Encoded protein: CAWSVQGAYEQYF.

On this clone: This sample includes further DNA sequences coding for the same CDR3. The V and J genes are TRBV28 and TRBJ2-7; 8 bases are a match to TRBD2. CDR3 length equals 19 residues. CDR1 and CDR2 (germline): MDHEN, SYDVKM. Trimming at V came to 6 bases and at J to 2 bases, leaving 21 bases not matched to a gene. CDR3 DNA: TGTGCCAGCAGCTTTTTTTCGTCGCTAGCGGGCACTCCCGCCTACGAGCAGTACTTC. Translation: CASSFFSSLAGTPAYEQYF.